The next 22 T cell receptor beta chains were all read from a single sample in a study of T cells in Graves' hyperthyroidism and ophthalmopathy. Amplified regions were TCR beta CDR3 sequences from RNA transcripts. The HTBI primer set served for first-round RT-PCR of the TCR CDR3. One entry per CDR3 protein, called by TCRdb with MiXCR from the multiplex PCR reads. In the table there are 600,000 to 650,000 distinct CDR3 sequences, less than 25% of which are singletons. Sequencing was performed on blood. The receptors derive from a man in his thirties or forties with Graves' ophthalmopathy.

In its sample, this clonotype was seen many times. This chain links TRBV10-3 with TRBJ1-1; TRBD1 aligns across 7 bases. The V segment lost 10 bases and the J segment 2 bases; nucleotides outside the gene matches: 10. Germline V gives CDR1 ENHRY, CDR2 SYGVKD. The CDR3 is made up of 14 amino acids. CDR3 nucleotide sequence: TGTGCCAGTACTCCGGGACAGAGAAACACTGAAGCTTTCTTT. This encodes CASTPGQRNTEAFF.

To note about this clonotype: A much larger clone sits a single nucleotide away, making a read error possible. This rearrangement joins TRBV20-1 to TRBJ2-7; the match to TRBD1 covers 10 bases. Judging by the DNA end, TRBJ2-1 fits better; the J call may be wrong. CDR3 length: 15 residues. Germline CDR1 is DFQATT and CDR2 is SNEGSKA (reference sequence). CDR3 nucleotides: TGCAGTGCTAATAATCCGGGACAGGGGACCTACGAGCAGTTCTTC. Protein sequence: CSANNPGQGTYEQFF.

Comment on this clonotype: A much larger clone differs by one base, so this may be a read error. The chain employs TRBV6-1 and TRBJ2-7; D could derive from TRBD1 or TRBD2 (5 bases each). Germline CDR1 MNHNS, CDR2 SASEGT. CDR3 length equals 12 residues. Trimming cost V 6 bases and J 3 bases, with 9 bases left between them. CDR3 in DNA: TGTGCCAGCAGCGGGGACCTCTACGAGCAGTACTTC. Its translation: CASSGDLYEQYF.

A few counts support this clonotype. The rearrangement uses TRBV18 and TRBJ1-2; 7 nucleotides line up with TRBD1. Germline V lookup: CDR1 KGHSH, CDR2 LQKENI. Unmatched junction bases numbered 7, after V lost 5 bases and J lost 4 bases. This CDR3 region has 14 residues. The CDR3 protein is CASSSDREGYGYTF. CDR3 DNA: TGTGCCAGCTCATCAGACAGGGAAGGCTATGGCTACACCTTC.

J is TRBJ2-3 and V is TRBV13; D may be TRBD2 (5 bases). Per the germline V gene, CDR1 is PRHDT and CDR2 is FYEKMQ (reference sequence). V lost 7 bases, J lost 4 bases, and 12 bases lay in between. This CDR3 region has 13 residues. Here the CDR3 DNA reads TGTGCCAGCACGGGCGCGAGGGCAGATACGCAGTATTTT. Protein: CASTGARADTQYF. Drawing the rest from reference TRBV13 and TRBJ2-3, the complete variable domain is AAGVIQSPRHLIKEKRETATLKCYPIPRHDTVYWYQQGPGQDPQFLISFYEKMQSDKGSIPDRFSAQQFSDYHSELNMSSLELGDSALYFCASTGARADTQYFGPGTRLTVL.

This clonotype occurred many times. The CDR3 is CASSLEGASYEQYF. The CDR3 DNA reads TGCGCCAGCAGCTTGGAGGGGGCAAGCTACGAGCAGTACTTC. The gene calls are TRBV5-1 and TRBJ2-7, with TRBD1 matching 7 bases. The CDR3 consists of 14 residues. Trimming took 0 bases from V and 3 from J; bases not matched to a gene: 3. Germline CDR1 and CDR2: SGHRS and YFSETQ.

In this sample, this clonotype turned up many times. The V gene is TRBV2, the J gene TRBJ1-1; TRBD1 matches 10 bases. Trimming cost V 6 bases and J 1 base; bases outside gene matches: 2. Germline V gene data show CDR1 as SNHLY and CDR2 as FYNNEI. The length of the CDR3 is 14 residues. The CDR3 sequence: CASRGQGKNTEAFF. DNA of the CDR3: TGTGCCAGCAGGGGACAGGGGAAGAACACTGAAGCTTTCTTT.

This chain joins TRBV6-1 and TRBJ2-7; D possibly corresponds to TRBD1 (5 bases). V lost 10 bases, J lost 0 bases, and 16 bases lay in between. The CDR3 runs to 14 residues. Germline V lookup: CDR1 MNHNS, CDR2 SASEGT. CDR3 nucleotides: TGTGCCACCCATTCGACAGCTCTCTCCTACGAGCAGTACTTC. Translating gives CATHSTALSYEQYF.

Concerning this clonotype: Given a much more abundant clone one base away, this may be a read error. The rearrangement uses TRBV11-2 and TRBJ1-1; D possibly corresponds to TRBD1 (5 bases). V lost 4 bases, J lost 7 bases, and 19 bases lay in between. Germline V gene sequence: CDR1 SGHAT, CDR2 FQNNGV. The CDR3 has 15 residues. CDR3 region: CASSYPMGLRIEAFF. The CDR3, as DNA: TGTGCCAGCAGCTACCCAATGGGGCTGAGGATTGAAGCTTTCTTT.

This clonotype appeared a few times. The chain uses TRBV28 and TRBJ2-6; weak D call: TRBD2 (6 bases). V lost 3 bases and J 1 base, leaving 13 bases between the germline ends. The CDR3 is 17 amino acids. Germline V gene lookup returns CDR1 MDHEN and CDR2 SYDVKM. CDR3 amino acids: CASSLGGRTSGANVLTF. CDR3 DNA: TGTGCCAGCAGTTTGGGGGGAAGGACTTCTGGGGCCAACGTCCTGACTTTC.

This clonotype has ten or more counts. The rearrangement links TRBV28 to TRBJ2-1; TRBD2 agrees at 14 bases. V lost 5 bases, J lost 8 bases, and 14 bases stayed unmatched. The CDR3 has 18 residues. Germline CDR1 and CDR2: MDHEN and SYDVKM. The CDR3 sequence: CASSPPYLGLAGGDEQFF. The CDR3 DNA sequence: TGTGCCAGCAGTCCCCCTTACCTCGGACTAGCGGGAGGTGATGAGCAGTTCTTC.

The V and J genes are TRBV7-3 and TRBJ2-1; TRBD2 matches 11 bases. Germline V lookup: CDR1 SGHTA, CDR2 FQGTGA. V lost 4 bases, J lost 9 bases, and 8 bases stayed unmatched. The CDR3 covers 15 residues. For the CDR3, the DNA is TGTGCCAGCAGCTCCGACTCTAGCGGGGGGTTTGAGCAGTTCTTC. Translating it yields CASSSDSSGGFEQFF.

The J gene is TRBJ2-3, the V gene TRBV29-1; D may match TRBD1 or TRBD2 (5 bases each). Germline CDR1 SQVTM, CDR2 ANQGSEA. The CDR3 contains 14 residues. The V and J ends lost 6 bases and 3 bases respectively, with 16 bases between them. DNA of the CDR3: TGCAGCGTATTCGGGACCCCCGGGACAGATACGCAGTATTTT. Protein: CSVFGTPGTDTQYF.

This clonotype was counted only a few times. The genes are TRBV19 and TRBJ1-5; unclear D gene. Germline V gene lookup returns CDR1 LNHDA and CDR2 SQIVND (reference sequence). This CDR3 is 13 amino acids long. V was clipped by 1 base and J by 4 bases, with 5 bases between them. The CDR3 spells CASSIAGNQPQHF. The CDR3 nucleotides read TGTGCCAGTAGTATAGCGGGAAATCAGCCCCAGCATTTT.

This clonotype has at least ten counts. The chain links TRBV6-5 to TRBJ1-1, with D hard to call. V lost 2 bases, J lost 3 bases, and 10 bases lay in between. This CDR3 has 14 amino acids. The germline CDR1 and CDR2 sequences are MNHEY and SVGAGI. The CDR3 DNA is TGTGCCAGCAGTTACATGGAGGCTTACACTGAAGCTTTCTTT. Its translation: CASSYMEAYTEAFF.

V is TRBV12-3 or TRBV12-4 and J is TRBJ2-1; D is undetermined. V gave up 0 bases and J gave up 0 bases, with 6 bases separating them. The CDR3 has 15 amino acids. The CDR3 reads CASSLAAGSYNEQFF. The CDR3 DNA reads as TGTGCCAGCAGTTTAGCGGCAGGCTCCTACAATGAGCAGTTCTTC.

Remarks on this clonotype: It may be a read error: a sequence one base away is much more abundant. V gene TRBV7-2 combines with J gene TRBJ2-1; 7 bases are a match to TRBD1. Germline lookup yields CDR1 SGHTA and CDR2 FQGNSA. CDR3 length: 16 amino acids. The CDR3 sequence is CASSLGGQQNYSEQFF. CDR3 sequence (DNA): TGTGCCAGCAGCTTAGGGGGACAGCAAAACTACAGTGAGCAGTTCTTC.

This chain joins TRBV4-1 and TRBJ2-7, with D perhaps matching TRBD1 (6 bases). The end of the DNA fits TRBJ2-1 better, so the J call may be wrong. Germline lookup yields CDR1 MGHRA and CDR2 YSYEKL. There are 17 residues in the CDR3. CDR3 nucleotides: TGCGCCAGCAGCCAAGAGGCAGGGGCCATAACCACCTACGAGCAGTTCTTC. Its translation is CASSQEAGAITTYEQFF.

This clonotype was recorded a few times. This chain uses TRBV27 with TRBJ2-3; TRBD2 might be the D (6 bases). The CDR3 consists of 18 residues. CDR1 is MNHEY and CDR2 is SMNVEV in the germline V gene (reference sequence). Between the trimmed V and J ends, which lost 5 bases and 4 bases, there was a span of 25 bases. Written as DNA, the CDR3 is TGTGCCAGCAGTCATAGCGGAAGAGGCCCTAAGGCCCCAGATACGCAGTATTTT. Translating it yields CASSHSGRGPKAPDTQYF.

This clonotype was picked up many times. CDR3 nucleotide sequence: TGTGCCAGCAGTGAAGAGGGAGTTGGGACTGAAGCTTTCTTT. Translated, it gives CASSEEGVGTEAFF. The chain couples TRBV2 to TRBJ1-1; no clear D. Germline V gene sequence: CDR1 SNHLY, CDR2 FYNNEI. The CDR3 has 14 amino acids. V lost 1 base to trimming and J lost 5 bases, with 11 bases between them.

This clonotype was seen repeatedly, ten times or more. This CDR3 reads CASSVLAGGTDTQYF. The CDR3 DNA is TGCGCCAGCAGCGTCCTAGCGGGGGGCACAGATACGCAGTATTTT. The chain uses TRBV5-1 and TRBJ2-3; TRBD2 agrees at 10 bases. V lost 4 bases to trimming and J lost 1 base; unmatched junction nucleotides: 3. Germline values: CDR1 SGHRS, CDR2 YFSETQ. This CDR3 has 15 amino acids. Based on the CDR3 plus reference TRBV5-1 and TRBJ2-3, the full variable domain is KAGVTQTPRYLIKTRGQQVTLSCSPISGHRSVSWYQQTPGQGLQFLFEYFSETQRNKGNFPGRFSGRQFSNSRSEMNVSTLELGDSALYLCASSVLAGGTDTQYFGPGTRLTVL.

In this sample, this clonotype turned up a few times. The rearrangement uses TRBV3-1 and TRBJ2-3; 10 bases fit TRBD2. V lost 0 bases to trimming and J lost 6 bases; unmatched junction nucleotides: 9. The germline V gene encodes CDR1 LGHDT and CDR2 YNNKEL (reference sequence). The CDR3 runs to 17 residues. CDR3 bases: TGTGCCAGCAGCCAAGAAATAGCGGGAGGCACCTTCGATACGCAGTATTTT. It specifies CASSQEIAGGTFDTQYF.